Below, 27 T cell receptor beta chains from the same sample are listed, as sequenced in a study of blood T cell repertoires in COVID-19. Produced via immunoSEQ multiplex PCR; TCRdb's table is partial and in-frame only. Here the sample spans 110,000 or so clones, more than 85% being singletons. Sequencing input: peripheral blood. These receptors all stem from a human donor with acute or convalescent COVID-19. The donor label of this sample is uncertain.

This chain connects TRBV4-2 to TRBJ1-6; D is possibly TRBD1 (6 bases). Per germline, CDR1 LGHNA and CDR2 YNFKEQ. CDR3 length: 17 residues. The germline V and J ends were trimmed by 4 bases and 7 bases, with 20 bases remaining between them. In DNA form, the CDR3 reads TGTGCCAGCAGCCCTAGTCTACAGGGAACCCTAAATTCACCCCTCCACTTT. Its translation is CASSPSLQGTLNSPLHF.

This chain links TRBV5-8 with TRBJ2-2, with 13 bases matching TRBD2. This CDR3 is built from 18 residues. The V gene's germline CDR1 is SGHTS and CDR2 YDEGEE. Trimming at V came to 4 bases and at J to 1 base, leaving 7 bases not matched to a gene. The CDR3 here is CASSGAGTSGVNTGELFF. The CDR3 DNA sequence: TGTGCCAGCAGCGGGGCCGGGACTAGCGGGGTGAACACCGGGGAGCTGTTTTTT.

The J gene is TRBJ1-2, the V gene TRBV6-5, with 8 positions matching TRBD1. The CDR3 loop spans 13 amino acids. Germline V gene lookup returns CDR1 MNHEY and CDR2 SVGAGI. V shed 7 bases, J shed 5 bases, and the junction held 6 bases outside the gene matches. CDR3 bases: TGTGCCAGCACCGACCAGGGGGCTTATGGCTACACCTTC. Translation gives CASTDQGAYGYTF.

V and J are TRBV19 and TRBJ1-2; TRBD1 matches 7 bases. The V gene's germline CDR1 is LNHDA and CDR2 SQIVND (reference sequence). There are 15 residues in the CDR3. Losses at the gene ends were 5 bases for V and 4 bases for J; bases not matched to a gene: 10. The CDR3 DNA follows: TGTGCCAGTAGTTTACAGGGGCCCTACCGCTATGGCTACACCTTC. Translation: CASSLQGPYRYGYTF.

This chain connects TRBV3-1 (or the pseudogene TRBV3-2) to TRBJ1-6; 7 bases are a match to TRBD1. There are 14 residues in the CDR3. From germline, CDR1 is LGHDT and CDR2 YNNKEL (reference sequence). Trimming took 6 bases from V and 6 from J; bases not matched to a gene: 5. CDR3 amino acids: CASREAGGNSPLHF. In nucleotides, the CDR3 is TGTGCCAGCAGGGAGGCAGGGGGTAATTCACCCCTCCACTTT.

This chain uses TRBV5-1 with TRBJ2-7; no definite D call. The CDR3 extends over 15 amino acids. Per the germline V gene, CDR1 is SGHRS and CDR2 is YFSETQ. V dropped 1 base and J dropped 0 bases, with 11 bases sitting between them. Written as DNA, the CDR3 is TGCGCCAGCAGCTTGCCAGGCGTAAGCTCCTACGAGCAGTACTTC. It is translated as CASSLPGVSSYEQYF.

The chain links TRBV28 to TRBJ1-6, with a weak D call TRBD1 (6 bases). Trimming cost V 7 bases and J 4 bases, with 11 bases left between them. From germline, CDR1 is MDHEN and CDR2 SYDVKM. This CDR3 is 14 amino acids long. CDR3 DNA: TGTGCCAGCAATCTTGGACAGTATAATTCACCCCTCCACTTT. Protein product: CASNLGQYNSPLHF.

This chain joins TRBV19 and TRBJ1-2; no clear D. The CDR3 has 12 amino acids. Germline V gene sequence: CDR1 LNHDA, CDR2 SQIVND (reference sequence). The V and J ends lost 3 bases and 5 bases respectively, with 7 bases between them. The CDR3 DNA sequence: TGTGCCAGTAGTATGGAGGGTTATGGCTACACCTTC. The encoded protein is CASSMEGYGYTF.

This clone appeared a single time. The chain recombines TRBV7-9 with TRBJ1-2; D possibly corresponds to TRBD1 (5 bases). Between the trimmed V and J ends, which lost 5 bases and 7 bases, there was a span of 17 bases. Germline V gives CDR1 SEHNR, CDR2 FQNEAQ (reference sequence). This CDR3 spans 14 amino acids. The CDR3 coding sequence is TGTGCCAGCAGCCCTCAGGGCCGTATTGGTGGCTACACCTTC. The encoded protein is CASSPQGRIGGYTF.

This chain joins TRBV9 and TRBJ2-5; TRBD2 matches at 10 bases. V trimming: 3 bases; J trimming: 0 bases; junction bases outside the gene matches: 5. Germline assignment: CDR1 SGDLS and CDR2 YYNGEE. The CDR3 spans 16 residues. The CDR3 nucleotides read TGTGCCAGCAGCGCGGCTAGCGGGAGATACCAAGAGACCCAGTACTTC. Protein: CASSAASGRYQETQYF.

This clone has a single count. The chain has TRBV12-3 or TRBV12-4 and TRBJ2-7; D call uncertain. Trimming took off 7 bases at V and 2 bases at J, with 12 bases between the two ends. This CDR3 is built from 13 residues. The CDR3 here is CASIDPGTYEQYF. CDR3 sequence (DNA): TGTGCCAGCATCGATCCAGGAACCTACGAGCAGTACTTC.

J is TRBJ2-1 and V is TRBV7-2, with 10 bases fitting TRBD2. Trimming removed 3 bases from V and 9 bases from J; junction bases left unmatched: 8. This CDR3 has 15 amino acids. Germline lookup yields CDR1 SGHTA and CDR2 FQGNSA. CDR3 amino acids: CASSLESSGRSEQFF. CDR3 coding DNA: TGTGCCAGCAGCTTGGAATCTAGCGGGAGAAGTGAGCAGTTCTTC.

This chain connects TRBV2 to TRBJ2-1, with unresolved D. With 5 bases removed from V and 2 bases from J, the gap between germline ends came to 4 bases. The CDR3 runs 12 residues. Germline CDR1 and CDR2: SNHLY and FYNNEI. Here the CDR3 DNA reads TGTGCCAGCAGTTCTACCTACAATGAGCAGTTCTTC. It yields the protein CASSSTYNEQFF.

J is TRBJ1-5 and V is TRBV19; 10 bases are a match to TRBD1. Germline CDR1 reads LNHDA; CDR2 reads SQIVND (reference sequence). Germline trimming cut 6 bases from V and 7 bases from J; bases unmatched to any gene: 12. The CDR3 length is 16 residues. DNA of the CDR3: TGTGCCAGTAGCCGCCGGACAGGGGGGCTAAAGCAGCCCCAGCATTTT. It specifies CASSRRTGGLKQPQHF.

The chain employs TRBV5-5 and TRBJ2-2, with TRBD2 identical over 12 bases. The CDR3 has 16 residues. J was trimmed by 7 bases and V by 4 bases; bases with no gene match: 8. The germline V gene has CDR1 SGHKS and CDR2 YYEKEE (reference sequence). The CDR3 coding sequence is TGTGCCAGCAGCGATAGACTAGCGGGAGTGCTCGGGGAGCTGTTTTTT. As protein: CASSDRLAGVLGELFF.

The V call is TRBV18, the J call TRBJ1-2; TRBD1 aligns across 8 bases. The trim removed 2 bases at V and 7 bases at J, leaving 9 bases unmatched. Germline lookup yields CDR1 KGHSH and CDR2 LQKENI. CDR3 size: 15 residues. The DNA of the CDR3 is TGTGCCAGCTCACCATTTCAGGACAGGGCTCTTGGCTACACCTTC. Protein: CASSPFQDRALGYTF.

V gene TRBV7-3 combines with J gene TRBJ2-2, with 8 positions matching TRBD1. Germline loops: CDR1 SGHTA, CDR2 FQGTGA. Trimming took 5 bases from V and 5 from J; bases not matched to a gene: 7. The CDR3 spans 15 residues. The CDR3 bases are TGTGCCAGCAGCACCCGACAGGGGATAACCGGGGAGCTGTTTTTT. It encodes CASSTRQGITGELFF.

V and J are TRBV10-2 and TRBJ1-1, with D unresolved. The germline V gene encodes CDR1 WSHSY and CDR2 SAAADI. The CDR3 spans 14 residues. V lost 3 bases and J lost 1, with 9 bases in between. The CDR3 region has the DNA TGCGCCAGCAGTGATGAGACAAAGAACACTGAAGCTTTCTTT. This gives the protein CASSDETKNTEAFF.

This chain links TRBV5-4 with TRBJ1-4; D is uncertain. Germline V gene sequence: CDR1 SGHNT, CDR2 YYREEE (reference sequence). The CDR3 is 17 amino acids. Trimming took 10 bases from V and 0 from J, leaving 22 bases between them. The CDR3 DNA is TGTGCCGCTGGGAGGACCGCGGGAATAGCAACTAATGAAAAACTGTTTTTT. It is translated as CAAGRTAGIATNEKLFF. Supplemented by reference TRBV5-4 and TRBJ1-4, the full variable domain reads ETGVTQSPTHLIKTRGQQVTLRCSSQSGHNTVSWYQQALGQGPQFIFQYYREEENGRGNFPPRFSGLQFPNYSSELNVNALELDDSALYLCAAGRTAGIATNEKLFFGSGTQLSVL.

This sequence joins TRBV5-5 and TRBJ2-7; D ambiguous. The germline CDR1 and CDR2 sequences are SGHKS and YYEKEE (reference sequence). The CDR3 consists of 11 residues. The ends were cut back, 2 bases at V and 3 bases at J, with 3 bases in the middle. This CDR3 is CASSFSYEQYF. In DNA form, the CDR3 reads TGTGCCAGCAGCTTCAGCTACGAGCAGTACTTC.

The V gene is TRBV4-1, the J gene TRBJ1-1; TRBD1 matches 8 bases. The germline CDR1 and CDR2 sequences are MGHRA and YSYEKL. The CDR3 extends over 17 amino acids. V shed 4 bases and J 1 base; nucleotides not matched to a gene: 11. This CDR3 reads CASSRNSGTGRNTEAFF. In DNA, the CDR3 is TGCGCCAGCAGCCGAAACTCGGGGACAGGTAGGAACACTGAAGCTTTCTTT.

The DNA of the CDR3 is TGTGCCAGCAGTTTACCCGGGGTCGGAGAAAAACTGTTTTTT. Residues: CASSLPGVGEKLFF. The V call is TRBV6-2 or TRBV6-3, the J call TRBJ1-4; no reliable D call. Trimming cost V 4 bases and J 8 bases, with 14 bases left between them. CDR3 length: 14 amino acids. The germline gives CDR1 MNHEY, CDR2 SVGEGT.

This clone occurred a few times. This chain connects TRBV7-6 to TRBJ2-2; TRBD2 matches 7 bases. CDR3 length: 14 amino acids. V shed 7 bases and J 1 base; nucleotides not matched to a gene: 3. Per the germline V gene, CDR1 is SGHVS and CDR2 is FNYEAQ. CDR3 sequence: CASKSGGNTGELFF. Written as DNA, the CDR3 is TGTGCCAGCAAGTCGGGAGGGAACACCGGGGAGCTGTTTTTT.

The gene calls are TRBV9 and TRBJ2-3, with 7 bases matching TRBD1. Germline V CDR1 and CDR2: SGDLS, YYNGEE. This CDR3 comprises 15 residues. The J segment lost 2 bases and the V segment lost 3 bases, leaving 6 bases of the junction unmatched. As DNA, the CDR3 is TGTGCCAGCAGCGAAGGGACAGCCTTCACAGATACGCAGTATTTT. This encodes CASSEGTAFTDTQYF.

This chain connects TRBV25-1 to TRBJ2-5, with D possibly being TRBD1 (7 bases). The CDR3 sequence is 14 residues long. V was shortened by 4 bases and J by 5 bases, with 14 bases between the two germline ends. The germline V gene encodes CDR1 MGHDK and CDR2 SYGVNS. The CDR3 coding sequence is TGTGCCAGCAGTGGGGACAGCGGGCGGGAGACCCAGTACTTC. Protein product: CASSGDSGRETQYF.

The genes are TRBV18 and TRBJ1-1; D remains unclear. The CDR3 is made up of 13 amino acids. Germline V gene sequence: CDR1 KGHSH, CDR2 LQKENI. Between the trimmed V and J ends, which lost 2 bases and 4 bases, there was a span of 8 bases. CDR3 region: CASSPMVATEAFF. DNA of the CDR3: TGTGCCAGCTCACCAATGGTGGCCACTGAAGCTTTCTTT. The full variable domain, in which reference TRBV18 and TRBJ1-1 provide the parts outside the CDR3, is NAGVMQNPRHLVRRRGQEARLRCSPMKGHSHVYWYRQLPEEGLKFMVYLQKENIIDESGMPKERFSAEFPKEGPSILRIQQVVRGDSAAYFCASSPMVATEAFFGQGTRLTVV.

The V and J genes are TRBV2 and TRBJ1-5; weak D call: TRBD1 (6 bases). V gave up 6 bases and J gave up 6 bases, with 18 bases separating them. The CDR3 is 15 residues long. Germline V lookup: CDR1 SNHLY, CDR2 FYNNEI. The CDR3 sequence: CASRPEARGFQPQHF. The CDR3 nucleotides read TGTGCCAGCAGGCCGGAGGCCAGGGGATTTCAGCCCCAGCATTTT.